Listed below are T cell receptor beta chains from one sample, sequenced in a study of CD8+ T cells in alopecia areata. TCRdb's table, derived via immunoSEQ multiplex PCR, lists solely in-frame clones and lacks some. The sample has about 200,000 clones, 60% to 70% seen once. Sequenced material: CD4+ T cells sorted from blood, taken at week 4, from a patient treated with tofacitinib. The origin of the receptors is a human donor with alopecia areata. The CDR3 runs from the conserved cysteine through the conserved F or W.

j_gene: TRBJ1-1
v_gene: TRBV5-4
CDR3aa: CASSLPGRDTEAFF

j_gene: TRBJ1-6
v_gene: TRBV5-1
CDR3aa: CASRAGTASYNSPLHF

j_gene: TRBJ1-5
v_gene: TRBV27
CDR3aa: CASSPGQGFSNQPQHF

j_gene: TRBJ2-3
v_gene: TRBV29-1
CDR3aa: CSVPLRDRGPDTQYF

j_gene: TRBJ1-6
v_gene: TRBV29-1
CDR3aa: CSVCLASTIDSPLHF

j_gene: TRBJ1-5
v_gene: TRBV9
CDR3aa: CASSEGQGVWPQHF

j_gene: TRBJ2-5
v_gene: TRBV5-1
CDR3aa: CASSLVPGGQETQYF

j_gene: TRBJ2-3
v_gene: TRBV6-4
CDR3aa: CASKKDRGSDTQYF

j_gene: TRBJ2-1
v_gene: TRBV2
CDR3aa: CASSEGVVGINEQFF

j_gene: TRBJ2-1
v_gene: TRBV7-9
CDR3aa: CASSLNSLGSYNEQFF

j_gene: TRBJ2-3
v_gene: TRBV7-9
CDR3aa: CASSLWDNTDTQYF

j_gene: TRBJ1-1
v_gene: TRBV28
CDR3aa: CASTGRSNTEAFF

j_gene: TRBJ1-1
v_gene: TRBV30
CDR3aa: CASEDPGREAFF

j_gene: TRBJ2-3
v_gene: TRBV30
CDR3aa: CAWSEGLAGNTQYF

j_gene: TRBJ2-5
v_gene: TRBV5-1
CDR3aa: CASSLALMTGGSETQYF

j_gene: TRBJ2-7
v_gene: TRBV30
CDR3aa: CAWSITPYEQYF

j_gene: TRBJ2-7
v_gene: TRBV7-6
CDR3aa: CASSLAEPGQREGYEQYF

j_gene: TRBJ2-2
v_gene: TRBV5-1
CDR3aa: CASSGGGMNTGELFF

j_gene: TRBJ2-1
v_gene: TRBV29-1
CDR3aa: CSVGSDRSSYNEQFF

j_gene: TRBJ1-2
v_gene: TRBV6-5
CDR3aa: CASGRTPNYGYTF

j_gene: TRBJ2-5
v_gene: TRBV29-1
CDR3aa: CSGASGGAVETQYF

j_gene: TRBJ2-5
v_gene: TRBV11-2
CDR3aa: CASSARGGQETQYF

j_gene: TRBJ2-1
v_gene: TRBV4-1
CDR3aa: CASSRYGLYNEQFF

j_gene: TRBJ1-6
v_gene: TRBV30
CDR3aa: CAWSSGGGGYSPLHF

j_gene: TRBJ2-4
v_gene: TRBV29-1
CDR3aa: CSVEGRLAKNIQYF

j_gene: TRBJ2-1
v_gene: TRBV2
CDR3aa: CASSEGGGGSSYNEQFF

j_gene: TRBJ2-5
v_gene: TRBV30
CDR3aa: CAWSVPGGGVTQYF

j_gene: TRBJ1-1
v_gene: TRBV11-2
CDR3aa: CASTVAGVTEAFF

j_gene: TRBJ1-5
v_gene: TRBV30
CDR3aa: CAWSVFNSNQPQHF

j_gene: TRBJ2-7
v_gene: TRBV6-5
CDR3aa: CATRDPELYEQYF

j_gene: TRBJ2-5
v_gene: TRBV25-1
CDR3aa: CASSVLPGQGSETQYF

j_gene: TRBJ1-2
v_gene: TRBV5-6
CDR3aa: CASSRGTGRIGYTF

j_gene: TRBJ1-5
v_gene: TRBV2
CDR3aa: CASSAQGQGNQPQHF

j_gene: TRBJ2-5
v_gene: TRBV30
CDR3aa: CALGGFETQYF

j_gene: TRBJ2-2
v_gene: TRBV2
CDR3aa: CASSTGVTGELFF

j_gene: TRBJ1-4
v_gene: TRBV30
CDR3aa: CAWRQSGTGGANEKLFF

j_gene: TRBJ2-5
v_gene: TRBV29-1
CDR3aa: CSVEEQVEETQYF

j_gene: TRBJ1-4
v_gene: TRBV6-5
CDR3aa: CASRGYGEKLFF

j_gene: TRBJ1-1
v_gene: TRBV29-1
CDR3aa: CSVCLDRAGTEAFF

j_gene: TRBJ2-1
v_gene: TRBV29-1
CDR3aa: CSVVGGTSSYNEQFF

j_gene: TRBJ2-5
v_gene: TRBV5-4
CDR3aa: CASSLARAGGQETQYF

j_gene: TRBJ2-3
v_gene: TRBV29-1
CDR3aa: CSVWDRGEDTQYF

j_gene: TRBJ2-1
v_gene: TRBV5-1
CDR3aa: CASSLGRDNEQFF

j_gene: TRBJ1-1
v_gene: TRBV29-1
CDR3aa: CSVALLSGIGTEAFF

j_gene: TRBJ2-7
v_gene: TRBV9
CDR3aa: CASSVLPSGGSYEQYF

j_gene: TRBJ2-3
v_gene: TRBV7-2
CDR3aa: CASSLLRLSGTDTQYF

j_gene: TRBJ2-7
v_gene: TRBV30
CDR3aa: CAWRGGPSPYEQYF

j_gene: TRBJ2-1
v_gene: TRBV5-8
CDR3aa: CASSRWIVGGPYNEQFF

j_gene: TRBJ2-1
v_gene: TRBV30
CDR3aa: CAWSGGRNEQFF

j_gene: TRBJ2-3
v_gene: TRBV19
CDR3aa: CASRPGGSTDTQYF

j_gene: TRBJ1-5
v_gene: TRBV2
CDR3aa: CASSGPGQGNQPQHF

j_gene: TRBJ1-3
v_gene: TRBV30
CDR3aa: CAWSVRGGTNTIYF

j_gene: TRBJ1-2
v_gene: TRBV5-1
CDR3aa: CASSVDSPNYGYTF

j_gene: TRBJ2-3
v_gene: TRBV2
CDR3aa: CASSWAGSRTDTQYF